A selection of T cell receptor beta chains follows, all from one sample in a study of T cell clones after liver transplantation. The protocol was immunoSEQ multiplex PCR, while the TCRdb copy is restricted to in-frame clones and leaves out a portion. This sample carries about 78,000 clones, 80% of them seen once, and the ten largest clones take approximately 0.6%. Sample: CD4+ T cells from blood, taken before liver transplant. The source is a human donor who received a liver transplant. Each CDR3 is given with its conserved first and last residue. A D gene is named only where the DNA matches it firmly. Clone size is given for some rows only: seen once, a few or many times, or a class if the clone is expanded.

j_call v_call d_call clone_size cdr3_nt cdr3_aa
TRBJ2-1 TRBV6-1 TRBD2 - TGTGCCAGCAGTGGGACTAGCGGGCGCTCCTACAATGAGCAGTTCTTC CASSGTSGRSYNEQFF
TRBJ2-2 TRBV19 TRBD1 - TGTGCCAGTAGTGCCACGACAGGGGCTACCGGGGAGCTGTTTTTT CASSATTGATGELFF
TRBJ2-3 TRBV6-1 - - TGTGCCAGCAGTCTCTCGGGAACCACAGATACGCAGTATTTT CASSLSGTTDTQYF
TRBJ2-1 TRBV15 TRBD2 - TGTGCCACCAGCAGCAGACTAGCGGGAGGGCGGGATGAGCAGTTCTTC CATSSRLAGGRDEQFF
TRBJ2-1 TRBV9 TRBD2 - TGTGCCAGCAGCGAGGGACTAGCGGGGTACAATGAGCAGTTCTTC CASSEGLAGYNEQFF
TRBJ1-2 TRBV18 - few TGTGCCAGCTCACCACTGGCAGGGGAAGGCTACACCTTC CASSPLAGEGYTF
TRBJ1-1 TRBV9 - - TGTGCCAGCAGCGTTAACAATCTGGGCACTGAAGCTTTCTTT CASSVNNLGTEAFF
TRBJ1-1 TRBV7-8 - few TGTGCCAGCAAGCGAAGCAGGGGAACGTCCAACACTGAAGCTTTCTTT CASKRSRGTSNTEAFF
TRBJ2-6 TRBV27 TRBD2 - TGTGCCAGCAGTCGTCGGGGGGGGCTTTCTGGGGCCAACGTCCTGACTTTC CASSRRGGLSGANVLTF
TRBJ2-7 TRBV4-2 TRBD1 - TGTGCCAGCAGCCAAGAATCCGGACAGGGGCACGAGCAGTACTTC CASSQESGQGHEQYF
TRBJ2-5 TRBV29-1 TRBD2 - TGCAGCGGGGGGGGTATCCTCCAAGAGACCCAGTACTTC CSGGGILQETQYF
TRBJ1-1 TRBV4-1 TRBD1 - TGCGCCAGCAGCCGGGCCCAGGGACAGGTATTGGGTGAAGCTTTCTTT CASSRAQGQVLGEAFF
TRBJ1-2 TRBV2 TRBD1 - TGTGCCAGCAGTGAGCAGGGGGTAGGGTATGGCTACACCTTC CASSEQGVGYGYTF
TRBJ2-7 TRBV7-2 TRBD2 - TGTGCCAGCAGCCCTCGACTAGCGGGAGGGTATGACGAGCAGTACTTC CASSPRLAGGYDEQYF
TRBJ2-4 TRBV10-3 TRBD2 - TGTGCCATCAGTGACTCAACTAGCGGGAGGTACTTC CAISDSTSGRYF
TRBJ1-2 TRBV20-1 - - TGCAGTGTTTGGGGGGAGTATGGCTACACCTTC CSVWGEYGYTF
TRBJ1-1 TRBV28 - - TGTGCCAGCTTCCTAAGGGGGACGGCTTTCTTT CASFLRGTAFF
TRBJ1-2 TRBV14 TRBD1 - TGTGCCAGCAGCCAACTGTCCCCAGGGGGCGATGGCTACACCTTC CASSQLSPGGDGYTF
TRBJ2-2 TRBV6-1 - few TGTGCCAGCAGTCGAAACCCCGACAGCACCGGGGAGCTGTTTTTT CASSRNPDSTGELFF
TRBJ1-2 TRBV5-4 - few TGTGCCAGCAGCTTAGGAGGGAACTATGGCTACACCTTC CASSLGGNYGYTF
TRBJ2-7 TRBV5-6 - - TGTGCCAGCAGCTCCAAACTCCGACTCCCGGAAACCTACGAGCAGTACTTC CASSSKLRLPETYEQYF
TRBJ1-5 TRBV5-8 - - TGTGCCAGCAGCTCTGACGGGACACGGAATCAGCCCCAGCATTTT CASSSDGTRNQPQHF
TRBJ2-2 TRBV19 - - TGTGCCAGTAGTATCGGTTTTGCAGGGTGGACCGGGGAGCTGTTTTTT CASSIGFAGWTGELFF
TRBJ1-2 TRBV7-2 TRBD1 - TGTGCCAGCAGAAATTCCGGGACAGCTAACTATGGCTACACCTTC CASRNSGTANYGYTF
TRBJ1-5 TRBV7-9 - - TGTGCCAGCAGTTCGACAGAGACTCAGCCCCAGCATTTT CASSSTETQPQHF
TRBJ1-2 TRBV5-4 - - TGTGCCAGCAGCTCGTTTACAGGACCCTACTATGGCTACACCTTC CASSSFTGPYYGYTF
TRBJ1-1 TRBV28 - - TGTGCCAGCAGTTTGGTCAGGCCCACTGAAGCTTTCTTT CASSLVRPTEAFF
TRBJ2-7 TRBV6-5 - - TGTGCCAGCAGTTACTCGATAAGCGGCTCCTACGAGCAGTACTTC CASSYSISGSYEQYF
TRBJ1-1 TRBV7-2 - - TGTGCCGGGGGGACGGCCATGAACACTGAAGCTTTCTTT CAGGTAMNTEAFF
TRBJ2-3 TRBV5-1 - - TGCGCCAGCAGCTCCTGGACAGTAAGCACAGATACGCAGTATTTT CASSSWTVSTDTQYF